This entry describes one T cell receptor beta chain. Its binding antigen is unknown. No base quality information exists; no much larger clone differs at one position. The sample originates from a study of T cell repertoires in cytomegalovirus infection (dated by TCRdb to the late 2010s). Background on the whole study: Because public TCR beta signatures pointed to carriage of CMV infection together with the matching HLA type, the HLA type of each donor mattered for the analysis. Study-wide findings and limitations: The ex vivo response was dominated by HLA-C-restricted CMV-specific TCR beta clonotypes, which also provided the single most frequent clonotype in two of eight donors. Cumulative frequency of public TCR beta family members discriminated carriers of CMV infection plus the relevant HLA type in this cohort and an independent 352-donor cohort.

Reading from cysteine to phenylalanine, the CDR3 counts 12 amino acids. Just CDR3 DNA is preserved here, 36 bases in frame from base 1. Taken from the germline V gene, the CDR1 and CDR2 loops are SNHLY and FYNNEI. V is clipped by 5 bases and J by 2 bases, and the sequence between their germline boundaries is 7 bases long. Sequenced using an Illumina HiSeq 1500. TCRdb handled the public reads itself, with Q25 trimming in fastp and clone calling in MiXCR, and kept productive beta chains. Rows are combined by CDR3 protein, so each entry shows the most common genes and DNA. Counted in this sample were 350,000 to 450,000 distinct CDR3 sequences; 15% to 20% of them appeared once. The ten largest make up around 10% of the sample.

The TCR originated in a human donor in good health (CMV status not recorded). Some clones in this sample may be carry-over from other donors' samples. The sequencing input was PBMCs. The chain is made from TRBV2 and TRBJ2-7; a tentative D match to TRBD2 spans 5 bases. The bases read TGTGCCAGCAGTAGCGGCCCCTACGAGCAGTACTTC. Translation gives CASSSGPYEQYF.